Reported below is one TCR beta chain. Its target is unknown. One end of the junction varies from germline; a read error may be responsible. Sample-barcoded 5' priming and a J-beta primer mix drove a second PCR of about 7 to 11 cycles. In TCRdb, the 5' RACE reads were re-called with MiXCR into one record per CDR3 protein. The repertoire holds about 1.7 million distinct CDR3 sequences, with roughly 27% as singletons. The data stem from a study of blood T cells in healthy people across ages. General observations from the study: Higher diversity and more naive CD4+ cells were features of long-lived donors, compared to aged donors. Researchers judged that diversity estimates from one million T cells fell short of true values.

The CDR3 totals 16 residues. The germline gives CDR1 SGHTA, CDR2 FQGNSA. Peripheral blood, about 10 milliliters per donor, was collected. The gene calls are TRBV7-2 and TRBJ1-4; TRBD1 agrees at 8 bases. The source of this sequence is a woman younger than 45 in good health. Sequencing used blood. This CDR3 reads CAGSLVGTGTNEKLFF. The CDR3 region has the DNA TGTGCCGGCAGCTTAGTTGGGACAGGCACTAATGAAAAACTGTTTTTT.